What follows describes a single T cell receptor (beta chain). These data are taken from a study of blood T cell repertoires in COVID-19. Study-wide context: T cells, B-cell-depleted T cells, or PBMCs provided the cDNA or gDNA that served as material.

The data were produced by immunoSEQ multiplex PCR, yet TCRdb's version contains in-frame clones alone and is incomplete. The sample lists about 210,000 clones, over 60% seen once, with 7.2% in the top ten. Trimming cost V 5 bases and J 5 bases; bases outside gene matches: 3. The CDR3 is 13 amino acids. Germline assignment: CDR1 LNHDA and CDR2 SQIVND (reference sequence). The chain recombines TRBV19 with TRBJ1-2; 9 nucleotides agree with TRBD1. The TCR was taken from a woman in her 70s with acute or convalescent COVID-19. The sequencing input was peripheral blood. CDR3 DNA: TGTGCCAGTAGTCCCGGACAGGGGTATGGCTACACCTTC. Amino acids: CASSPGQGYGYTF.